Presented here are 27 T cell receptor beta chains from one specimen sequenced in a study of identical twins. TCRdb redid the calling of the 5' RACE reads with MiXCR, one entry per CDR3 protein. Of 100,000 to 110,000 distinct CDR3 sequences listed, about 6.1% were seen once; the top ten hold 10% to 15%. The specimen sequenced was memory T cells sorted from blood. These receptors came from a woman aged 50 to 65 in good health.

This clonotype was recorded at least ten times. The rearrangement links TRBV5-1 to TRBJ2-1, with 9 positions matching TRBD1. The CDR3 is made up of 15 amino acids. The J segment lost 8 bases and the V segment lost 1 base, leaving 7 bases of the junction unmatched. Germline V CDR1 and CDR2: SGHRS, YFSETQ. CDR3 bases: TGCGCCAGCAGCTTGTCCGGACAGGGGATGCATGAGCAGTTCTTC. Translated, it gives CASSLSGQGMHEQFF.

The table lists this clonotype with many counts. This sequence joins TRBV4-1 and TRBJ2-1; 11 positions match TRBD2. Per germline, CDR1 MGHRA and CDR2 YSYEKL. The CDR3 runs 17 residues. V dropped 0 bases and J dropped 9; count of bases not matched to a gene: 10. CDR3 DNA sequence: TGCGCCAGCAGCCAAGATGAGGCTAGCGGGAGGTTTGGTGAGCAGTTCTTC. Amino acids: CASSQDEASGRFGEQFF.

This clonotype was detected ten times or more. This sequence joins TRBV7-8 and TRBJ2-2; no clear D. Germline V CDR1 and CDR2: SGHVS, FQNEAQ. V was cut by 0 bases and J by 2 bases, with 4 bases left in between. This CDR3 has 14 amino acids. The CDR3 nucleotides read TGTGCCAGCAGCTTAGCGAAAAACACCGGGGAGCTGTTTTTT. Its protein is CASSLAKNTGELFF.

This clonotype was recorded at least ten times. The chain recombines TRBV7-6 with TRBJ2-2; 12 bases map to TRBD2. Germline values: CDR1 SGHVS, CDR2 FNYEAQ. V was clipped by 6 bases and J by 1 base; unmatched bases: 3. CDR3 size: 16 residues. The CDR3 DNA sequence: TGTGCCAGCAGGGCTAGCGGGAGGGAGAACACCGGGGAGCTGTTTTTT. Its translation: CASRASGRENTGELFF.

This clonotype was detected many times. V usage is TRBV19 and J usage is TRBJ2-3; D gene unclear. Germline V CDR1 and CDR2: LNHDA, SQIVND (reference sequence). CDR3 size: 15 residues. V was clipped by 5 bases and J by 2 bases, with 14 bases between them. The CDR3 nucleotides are TGTGCCAGTAGTTCGGGCTTCGAACTCACAGATACGCAGTATTTT. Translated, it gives CASSSGFELTDTQYF.

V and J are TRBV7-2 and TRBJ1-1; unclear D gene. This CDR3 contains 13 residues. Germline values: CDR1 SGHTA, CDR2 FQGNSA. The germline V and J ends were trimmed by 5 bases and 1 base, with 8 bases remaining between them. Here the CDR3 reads CASSLSENTEAFF. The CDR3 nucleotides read TGTGCCAGCAGCCTCTCGGAGAACACTGAAGCTTTCTTT.

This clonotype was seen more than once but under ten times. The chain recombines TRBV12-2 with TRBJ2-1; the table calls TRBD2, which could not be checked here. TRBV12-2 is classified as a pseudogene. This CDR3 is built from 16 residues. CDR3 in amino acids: CASRSPWAQKYNEQFF. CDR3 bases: TGTGCAAGTCGCTCACCCTGGGCCCAGAAGTACAATGAGCAGTTCTTC.

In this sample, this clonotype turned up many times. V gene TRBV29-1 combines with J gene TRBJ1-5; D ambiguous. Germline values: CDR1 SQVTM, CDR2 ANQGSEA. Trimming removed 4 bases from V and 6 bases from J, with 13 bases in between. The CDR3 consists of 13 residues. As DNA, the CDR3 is TGCAGCGTTGCCCACAAAGTAGGTCAGCCCCAGCATTTT. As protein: CSVAHKVGQPQHF. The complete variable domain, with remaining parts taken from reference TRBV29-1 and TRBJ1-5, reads SAVISQKPSRDICQRGTSLTIQCQVDSQVTMMFWYRQQPGQSLTLIATANQGSEATYESGFVIDKFPISRPNLTFSTLTVSNMSPEDSSIYLCSVAHKVGQPQHFGDGTRLSIL.

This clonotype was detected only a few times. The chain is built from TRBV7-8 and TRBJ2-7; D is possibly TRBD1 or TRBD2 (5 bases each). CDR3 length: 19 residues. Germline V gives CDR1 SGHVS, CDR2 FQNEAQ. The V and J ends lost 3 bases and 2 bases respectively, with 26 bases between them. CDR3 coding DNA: TGTGCCAGCAGCTTGGGTTATTCTGTGTTTGGGACGGACCCCTACGAGCAGTACTTC. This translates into CASSLGYSVFGTDPYEQYF.

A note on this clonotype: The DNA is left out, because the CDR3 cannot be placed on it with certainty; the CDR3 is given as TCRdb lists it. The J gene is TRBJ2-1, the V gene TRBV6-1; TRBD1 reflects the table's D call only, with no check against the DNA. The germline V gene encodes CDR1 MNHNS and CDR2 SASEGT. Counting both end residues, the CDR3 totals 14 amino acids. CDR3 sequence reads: CASSTSGAGNEQFF.

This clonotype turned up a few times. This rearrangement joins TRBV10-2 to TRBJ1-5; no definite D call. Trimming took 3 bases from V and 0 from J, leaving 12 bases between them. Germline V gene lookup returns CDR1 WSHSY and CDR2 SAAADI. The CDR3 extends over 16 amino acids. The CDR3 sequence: CASSDPGRYSNQPQHF. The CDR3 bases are TGCGCCAGCAGTGACCCGGGAAGATATAGCAATCAGCCCCAGCATTTT.

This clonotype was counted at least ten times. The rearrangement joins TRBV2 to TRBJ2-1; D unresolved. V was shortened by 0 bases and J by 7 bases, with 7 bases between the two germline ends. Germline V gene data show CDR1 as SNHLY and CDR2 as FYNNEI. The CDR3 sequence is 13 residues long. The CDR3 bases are TGTGCCAGCAGTGAAGCGCGAGATAATGAGCAGTTCTTC. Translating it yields CASSEARDNEQFF. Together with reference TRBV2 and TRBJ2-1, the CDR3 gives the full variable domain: EPEVTQTPSHQVTQMGQEVILRCVPISNHLYFYWYRQILGQKVEFLVSFYNNEISEKSEIFDDQFSVERPDGSNFTLKIRSTKLEDSAMYFCASSEARDNEQFFGPGTRLTVL.

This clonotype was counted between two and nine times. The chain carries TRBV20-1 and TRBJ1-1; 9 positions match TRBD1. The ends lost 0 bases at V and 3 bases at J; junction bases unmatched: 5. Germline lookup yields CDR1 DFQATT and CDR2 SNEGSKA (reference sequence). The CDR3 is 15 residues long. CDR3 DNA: TGCAGTGCTAGAGATCAGGGGACAGGGTACACTGAAGCTTTCTTT. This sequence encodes CSARDQGTGYTEAFF.

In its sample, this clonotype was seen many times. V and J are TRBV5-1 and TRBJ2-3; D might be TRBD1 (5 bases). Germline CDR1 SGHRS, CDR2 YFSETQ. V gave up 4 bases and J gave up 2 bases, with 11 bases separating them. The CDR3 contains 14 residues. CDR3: CASSPDIHTDTQYF. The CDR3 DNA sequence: TGCGCCAGCAGCCCGGACATCCACACAGATACGCAGTATTTT.

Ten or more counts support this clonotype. CDR3 bases: TGCGCCAGCAGTGGGTCGGGAGGAGGCACCGGGGAGCTGTTTTTT. Its protein is CASSGSGGGTGELFF. The V call is TRBV10-2, the J call TRBJ2-2, with 7 bases fitting TRBD2. With 4 bases clipped from V and 4 bases from J, the junction kept 6 bases outside the gene matches. CDR1 and CDR2 from the germline V gene are WSHSY and SAAADI. The CDR3 spans 15 residues.

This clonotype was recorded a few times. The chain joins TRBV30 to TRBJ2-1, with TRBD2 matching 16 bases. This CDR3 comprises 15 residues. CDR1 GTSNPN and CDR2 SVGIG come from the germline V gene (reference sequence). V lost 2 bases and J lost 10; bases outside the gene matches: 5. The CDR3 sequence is CAWSKGTSGRGEQFF. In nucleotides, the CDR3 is TGTGCCTGGAGTAAGGGGACTAGCGGGAGGGGCGAGCAGTTCTTC.

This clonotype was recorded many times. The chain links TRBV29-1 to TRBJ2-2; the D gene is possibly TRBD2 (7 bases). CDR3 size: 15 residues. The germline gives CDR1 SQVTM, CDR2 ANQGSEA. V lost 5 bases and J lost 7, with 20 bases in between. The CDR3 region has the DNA TGCAGCGTTAACCAAGGGGGGGCGCAGGGCGGGGAGCTGTTTTTT. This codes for CSVNQGGAQGGELFF.

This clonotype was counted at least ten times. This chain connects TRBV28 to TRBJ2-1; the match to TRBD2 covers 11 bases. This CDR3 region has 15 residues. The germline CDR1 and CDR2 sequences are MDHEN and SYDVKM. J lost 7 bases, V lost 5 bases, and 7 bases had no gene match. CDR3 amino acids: CASSLPGLAENEQFF. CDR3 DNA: TGTGCCAGCAGTCTTCCGGGACTAGCGGAAAATGAGCAGTTCTTC. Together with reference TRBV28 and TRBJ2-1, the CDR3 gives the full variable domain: DVKVTQSSRYLVKRTGEKVFLECVQDMDHENMFWYRQDPGLGLRLIYFSYDVKMKEKGDIPEGYSVSREKKERFSLILESASTNQTSMYLCASSLPGLAENEQFFGPGTRLTVL.

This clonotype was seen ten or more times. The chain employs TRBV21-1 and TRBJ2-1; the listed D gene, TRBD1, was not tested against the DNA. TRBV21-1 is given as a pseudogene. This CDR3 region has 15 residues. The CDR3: CASRISAGGIVEQFF. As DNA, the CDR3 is TGTGCCAGCAGGATCTCGGCAGGGGGAATTGTTGAGCAGTTCTTC.

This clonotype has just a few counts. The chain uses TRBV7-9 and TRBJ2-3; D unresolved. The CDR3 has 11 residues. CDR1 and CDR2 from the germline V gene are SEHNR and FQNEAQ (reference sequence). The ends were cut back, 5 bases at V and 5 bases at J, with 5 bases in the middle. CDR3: CASSPVDTQYF. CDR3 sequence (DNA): TGTGCCAGCAGCCCGGTAGATACGCAGTATTTT. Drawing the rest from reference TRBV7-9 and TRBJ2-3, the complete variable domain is DTGVSQNPRHKITKRGQNVTFRCDPISEHNRLYWYRQTLGQGPEFLTYFQNEAQLEKSRLLSDRFSAERPKGSFSTLEIQRTEQGDSAMYLCASSPVDTQYFGPGTRLTVL.

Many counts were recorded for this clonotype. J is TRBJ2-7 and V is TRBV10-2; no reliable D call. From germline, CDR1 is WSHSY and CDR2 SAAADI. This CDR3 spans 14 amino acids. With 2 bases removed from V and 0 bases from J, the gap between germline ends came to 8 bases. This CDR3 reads CASSEGVGSYEQYV. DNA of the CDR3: TGCGCCAGCAGTGAGGGGGTCGGCTCCTACGAGCAGTACGTC.

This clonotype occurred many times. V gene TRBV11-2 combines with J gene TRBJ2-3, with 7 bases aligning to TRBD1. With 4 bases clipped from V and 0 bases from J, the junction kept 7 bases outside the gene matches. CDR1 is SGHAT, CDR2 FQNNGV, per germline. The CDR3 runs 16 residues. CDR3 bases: TGTGCCAGCAGCTCCAGGGGGACAGCTAGCACAGATACGCAGTATTTT. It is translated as CASSSRGTASTDTQYF.

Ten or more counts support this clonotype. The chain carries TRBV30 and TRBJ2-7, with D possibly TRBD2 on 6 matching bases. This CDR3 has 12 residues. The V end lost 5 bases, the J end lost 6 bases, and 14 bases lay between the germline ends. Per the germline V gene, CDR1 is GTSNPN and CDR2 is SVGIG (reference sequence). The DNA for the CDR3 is TGTGCCTGGTCCTATGGAGGGTCCGAGCAGTACTTC. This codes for CAWSYGGSEQYF.

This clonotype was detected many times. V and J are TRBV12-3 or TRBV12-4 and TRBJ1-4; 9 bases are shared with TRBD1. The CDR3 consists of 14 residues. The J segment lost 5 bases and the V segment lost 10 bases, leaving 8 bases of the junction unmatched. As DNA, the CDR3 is TGTGCCACCCGACGGGGGACAGGGAATGAAAAACTGTTTTTT. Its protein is CATRRGTGNEKLFF.

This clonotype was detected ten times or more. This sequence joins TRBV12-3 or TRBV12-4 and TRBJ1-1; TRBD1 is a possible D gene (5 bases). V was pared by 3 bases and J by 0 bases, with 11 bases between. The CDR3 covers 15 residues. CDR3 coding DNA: TGTGCCAGCAGTTTCGGGCAGGGATTGAACACTGAAGCTTTCTTT. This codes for CASSFGQGLNTEAFF.

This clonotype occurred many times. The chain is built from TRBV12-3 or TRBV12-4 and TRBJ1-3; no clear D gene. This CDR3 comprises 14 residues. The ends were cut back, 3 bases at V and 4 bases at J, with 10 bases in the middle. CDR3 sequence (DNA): TGTGCCAGCAGTTTGCGGGGAGCGGGAAACACCATATATTTT. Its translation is CASSLRGAGNTIYF.

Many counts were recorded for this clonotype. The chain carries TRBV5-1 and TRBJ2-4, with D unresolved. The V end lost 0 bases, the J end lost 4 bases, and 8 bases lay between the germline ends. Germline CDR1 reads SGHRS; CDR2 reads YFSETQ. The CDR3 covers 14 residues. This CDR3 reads CASSLGNQKNIQYF. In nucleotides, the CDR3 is TGCGCCAGCAGCTTGGGGAACCAGAAAAACATTCAGTACTTC.